This T cell receptor (beta chain) came from a study of shared clonotypes between healthy human individuals (TCRdb year 2020). As for the study more broadly: The cohort included three men and a couple of women between 18 and 49 years of age. To estimate repertoire size and how much clonotype sharing occurs between individuals, the study deeply sequenced the blood TCR repertoires of five healthy adults. To increase sequencing depth and limit assay-specific biases, different laboratories used diverse techniques to prepare libraries and sequence TCR repertoires. Leukapheresis yielded between about 0.94 and 10 billion PBMCs per donor. For each donor, CD4 naive and CD4 memory were each given three plates, CD8 naive was given two plates, and CD8 memory was given one plate.

Overall study results and their limits: Rarefaction of sorted-subset datasets indicated incomplete sequencing despite the large sequencing depth. The small number of donors limited the genetic and exposure-history diversity represented. Based on pairwise subsampling, the degree of clonotype sharing among donors was expected to be affected by sequencing depth. Sampling was restricted to blood, and TCR repertoires in tissue are likely to differ from TCR repertoires in blood. When a handful of donors were compared, the shared fraction of clonotypes was roughly 5% for naive CD4, 3% to 4% for naive CD8, more than 2% for memory CD4, and 0.35% to 0.5% for memory CD8. Larger estimated clonotype richness was generally found for naive subsets than for memory subsets. Clonotypes shared by all four sorted-subset donors showed higher generation probabilities than non-shared clonotypes.

Using the deep immunoSEQ assay, multiplex PCR amplified TCR CDR3 regions from genomic DNA. For each cell subset, the extracted genomic DNA was distributed evenly across all wells of several immunoSEQ 96-well plates, and each plate served as one replicate. Each replicate PCR for sorted subsets received approximately 200 ng genomic DNA, equal to about 30,000 T cell genomes. Purified libraries were measured with a Qubit 3.0 fluorometer, size-checked on a Bioanalyzer 2100, and measured again with the KAPA Library Quantification kit. Every immunoSEQ 96-well plate was sequenced on a separate single-read 150-cycle Illumina NextSeq 550 flow cell. As for the authors' bioinformatics: The immunoSEQ output contained only junctional sequences without quality scores, so filtering could not match that applied to full-length reads. To assign V/J genes and CDR3, sequences were annotated using PyIR, a Python wrapper for IgBLAST v1.9, with IMGT germline references. Reads were removed for weak V/J assignments (E-value above 1e-6), missing CDR3, stop codons, out-of-frame junctions, or ambiguous translated residues. V3J clonotypes were defined by identical inferred V gene, J gene, and CDR3 amino acid sequence. Percentage overlap between repertoires was computed as shared unique clonotypes divided by the size of the smaller repertoire. RTK rarefaction, the Chao1 estimator, and Recon v2.1 estimates of unobserved clonotypes were used to assess repertoire richness. OLGA was used to compute generation probabilities for all TCRbeta clonotypes that the gDNA method yielded from a few donors. Drawn from immuneACCESS, this table holds only the in-frame rearrangements with V and J called that TCRdb kept. Clones are partly lost; checked studies trace under half to an unresolved V gene and leave the rest unexplained. V and J calls and clone size are copied from that table; D and trimming were computed from the DNA. The sample data list over 2 million clones, and approximately 94% of these were observed just once. The top ten clones comprise about 1.1% of the sample.

A word on this clone: The antigen it recognizes is unknown. Base qualities are not at hand, and no much larger clone is one base apart.

The CDR3 starts with the cysteine, ends with the phenylalanine, and has 16 residues. Only the CDR3 DNA stays, 48 bases, in frame from base 1. V loses 1 base, J loses 2 bases, and the germline ends lie 13 bases apart. The germline V gene encodes CDR1 SGHAT and CDR2 FQNNGV. CD8 naive samples consisted of CD45RO-negative cells that were positively selected for CCR7, yielding a CD45RA+CCR7+ population without TemRA cells. Healthy HIV-negative adults with no recently reported acute infections or vaccinations were included as donors. Every donor was a Caucasian adult living in Nashville, Tennessee, USA. Blood was collected by leukapheresis, and PBMCs were isolated by Ficoll-Histopaque density gradient centrifugation and then cryopreserved in liquid nitrogen vapor phase. Purity and quantity of every magnetically sorted T cell population were checked by analytical flow cytometry. Genomic DNA was isolated from every sorted fraction and measured by UV absorbance on a Nanodrop 2000c.

The sample taken for sequencing was naive CD8+ T cells sorted from blood. The meaning of the sample's cell subset or site label: CD45RA+CCR7+. This sequence originates from a man aged 18 to 30 in good health. This receptor chain uses TRBV11-2 and TRBJ2-3, with no confidently assigned D gene. The CDR3 region has the sequence CASSLGPYGDTDTQYF. The nucleotide sequence is given as TGTGCCAGCAGCTTAGGCCCCTACGGAGACACAGATACGCAGTATTTT.